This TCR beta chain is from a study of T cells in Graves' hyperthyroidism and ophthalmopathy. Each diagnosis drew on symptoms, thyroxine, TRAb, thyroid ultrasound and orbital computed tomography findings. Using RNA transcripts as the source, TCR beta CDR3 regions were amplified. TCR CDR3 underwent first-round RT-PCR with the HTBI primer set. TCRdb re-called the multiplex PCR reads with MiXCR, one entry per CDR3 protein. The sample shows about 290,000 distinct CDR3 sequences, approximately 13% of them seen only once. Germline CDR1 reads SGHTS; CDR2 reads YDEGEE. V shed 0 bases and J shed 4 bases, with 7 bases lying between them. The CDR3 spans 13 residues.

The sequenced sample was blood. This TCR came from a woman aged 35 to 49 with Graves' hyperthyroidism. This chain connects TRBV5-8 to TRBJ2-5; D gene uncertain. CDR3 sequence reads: CASSLVARETQYF. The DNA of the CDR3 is TGTGCCAGCAGCTTGGTAGCCCGAGAGACCCAGTACTTC.